This T cell receptor beta chain was captured by sequencing in a study of shared clonotypes between healthy human individuals. Study results and caveats: Sequencing depth was a factor that was expected to affect clonotype sharing among donors.

As concerns this clone: Its cognate antigen is unknown. Other DNA sequences from this sample encode an identical CDR3 as well.

Naive CD8 populations comprised CD45RO-negative cells positively selected for CCR7, excluding terminally differentiated effector memory CD45RA+ cells. With 7 bases removed from V and 1 base from J, the gap between germline ends came to 13 bases. The germline CDR1 and CDR2 sequences are MNHEY and SMNVEV (reference sequence). The CDR3 spans 14 residues. The deep-level immunoSEQ assay was used. Some clones are missing from TCRdb's copy, which holds only in-frame ones; the method was immunoSEQ multiplex PCR. The sample has more than 2 million clones, just under 95% seen once; the top ten hold 0.85% to 1.3%.

The sequence came from a man between 18 and 29 years old in good health. The sample was naive CD8+ T cells sorted from blood. This chain connects TRBV27 to TRBJ1-1; possibly TRBD1 for D (5 bases). CDR3 sequence (DNA): TGTGCCAGCACCCTTGGAGGGGCGAACACTGAAGCTTTCTTT. As protein: CASTLGGANTEAFF.